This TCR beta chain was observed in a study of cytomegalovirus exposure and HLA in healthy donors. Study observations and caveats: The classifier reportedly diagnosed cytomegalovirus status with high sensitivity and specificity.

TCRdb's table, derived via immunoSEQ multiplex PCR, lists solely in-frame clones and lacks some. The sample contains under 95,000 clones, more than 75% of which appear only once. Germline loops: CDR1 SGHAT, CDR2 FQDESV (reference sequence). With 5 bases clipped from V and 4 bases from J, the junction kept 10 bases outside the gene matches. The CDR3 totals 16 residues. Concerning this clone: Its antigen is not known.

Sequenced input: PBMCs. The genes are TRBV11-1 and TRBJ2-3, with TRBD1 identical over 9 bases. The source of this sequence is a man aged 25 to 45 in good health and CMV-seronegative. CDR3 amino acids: CASSPRDRVGADTQYF. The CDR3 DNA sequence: TGTGCCAGCAGCCCACGGGACAGGGTGGGCGCAGATACGCAGTATTTT. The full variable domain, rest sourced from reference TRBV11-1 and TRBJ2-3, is EAEVAQSPRYKITEKSQAVAFWCDPISGHATLYWYRQILGQGPELLVQFQDESVVDDSQLPKDRFSAERLKGVDSTLKIQPAELGDSAMYLCASSPRDRVGADTQYFGPGTRLTVL.